These T cell receptor beta chains were read from a single sample in a study of cytomegalovirus exposure and HLA in healthy donors. Libraries were prepared by immunoSEQ multiplex PCR; TCRdb keeps only in-frame clonotypes and omits some of them. The sample includes about 130,000 clones, approximately 92% of them seen just once. The sequencing input was PBMCs. All receptors come from a young woman in good health and CMV-seronegative. CDR3s include the opening cysteine and the closing phenylalanine or tryptophan. Fields, in order: V gene, D gene, clone size, J gene, CDR3 DNA, CDR3 protein. The D gene is left open where the match is weak. Size is omitted from some rows. Given values are once, few, many or a class for expanded clones.

TRBV14	-	once	TRBJ2-3	TGTGCCAGCAGCCCAAGCGGCAATACGCAGTATTTT	CASSPSGNTQYF
TRBV30	-	-	TRBJ2-1	TGTGCCTGGAGTGTATCTTTCAATGAGCAGTTCTTC	CAWSVSFNEQFF
TRBV9	-	-	TRBJ1-4	TGTGCCAGCAGCGTAGGTGTCGCAACTAATGAAAAACTGTTTTTT	CASSVGVATNEKLFF
TRBV6-5	-	once	TRBJ1-1	TGTGCCAGCACCTCGAGGCAGCACACTGAAGCTTTCTTT	CASTSRQHTEAFF
TRBV7-2	TRBD1	-	TRBJ1-6	TGTGCCAGCAGGAATACCCCCCGACAGGGGTTGAATTCACCCCTCCACTTT	CASRNTPRQGLNSPLHF
TRBV10-2	-	-	TRBJ2-4	TGCGCCAGCAGTGACCGGGGAGACCTAGCCAAAAACATTCAGTACTTC	CASSDRGDLAKNIQYF
TRBV30	TRBD2	-	TRBJ2-3	TGTGCCTGGAGCCCGGGACTAGCGGGATACACAGATACGCAGTATTTT	CAWSPGLAGYTDTQYF
TRBV5-1	-	-	TRBJ1-4	TGCGCCAGCAGCTTGGGACACACCGCAACTAATGAAAAACTGTTTTTT	CASSLGHTATNEKLFF
TRBV28	-	-	TRBJ1-2	TGTGCCAGCAGTTCCCCGGGAGGGGATTCCTATGGCTACACCTTC	CASSSPGGDSYGYTF
TRBV30	TRBD1	-	TRBJ1-5	TGTGCCTGGAGTTCAACAGGGGTAAGGGGTCAGCCCCAGCATTTT	CAWSSTGVRGQPQHF
TRBV7-9	-	-	TRBJ2-5	TGTGCCAGCAGCGATGGCCTGGAGACCCAGTACTTC	CASSDGLETQYF
TRBV27	-	-	TRBJ2-7	TGTGCCAGCAGTTCCTCACCACGCCGGGGCTACGAGCAGTACTTC	CASSSSPRRGYEQYF
TRBV27	-	-	TRBJ2-2	TGTGCCAGCAGCCTCGGACAGAACACCGGGGAGCTGTTTTTT	CASSLGQNTGELFF
TRBV5-1	TRBD1	-	TRBJ1-4	TGCGCCAGCAGCTTTACCGGGACAGGGCTAGAAAAACTGTTTTTT	CASSFTGTGLEKLFF
TRBV5-4	-	-	TRBJ2-5	TGTGCCAGCAGCTTCGGCGGCCAAGAGACCCAGTACTTC	CASSFGGQETQYF